One sample yielded the 9 T cell receptor beta chains listed below, sequenced in a study of control samples from healthy donors and cancer patients. Sequencing was performed with immunoSEQ multiplex PCR; in TCRdb, only in-frame clones are kept and a portion is missing. Among about 84,000 clones, 84% were seen once, and the ten largest hold approximately 10%. What was sequenced was PBMCs. These receptors were collected from a man in his sixties with head and neck cancer.

V and J are TRBV20-1 and TRBJ2-1, with 11 nucleotides matching TRBD2. Germline V gene lookup returns CDR1 DFQATT and CDR2 SNEGSKA (reference sequence). V was pared by 3 bases and J by 12 bases, with 10 bases of the junction left unmatched. The CDR3 has 14 residues. The CDR3 region is CSASGPSGRLTQFF. The CDR3 coding sequence is TGCAGTGCTAGTGGTCCTAGCGGGAGGTTGACGCAGTTCTTC.

This clone appeared a single time. The chain has TRBV19 and TRBJ1-1; no definite D call. Germline lookup yields CDR1 LNHDA and CDR2 SQIVND (reference sequence). This CDR3 is built from 12 residues. V lost 6 bases, J lost 5 bases, and 10 bases lay in between. This CDR3 is CASSHFKTEAFF. CDR3 bases: TGTGCCAGTAGCCACTTTAAGACTGAAGCTTTCTTT.

The chain links TRBV2 to TRBJ1-1; D unresolved. The CDR3 loop spans 13 amino acids. Per the germline V gene, CDR1 is SNHLY and CDR2 is FYNNEI. The ends were cut back, 4 bases at V and 0 bases at J, with 6 bases in the middle. The CDR3 protein is CASSGSLNTEAFF. CDR3 DNA sequence: TGTGCCAGCAGTGGGTCTTTGAACACTGAAGCTTTCTTT.

The chain joins TRBV19 to TRBJ2-1; a weak D match, TRBD2 (6 bases). CDR1 and CDR2 from the germline V gene are LNHDA and SQIVND (reference sequence). The CDR3 has 15 residues. Trimming left V 7 bases short and J 0 bases short, with 13 bases between. CDR3 nucleotides: TGTGCCAGTACCTCAGCGGGTAACTCCTACAATGAGCAGTTCTTC. It codes for CASTSAGNSYNEQFF.

This chain joins TRBV7-2 and TRBJ1-2, with 8 positions matching TRBD1. This CDR3 is built from 14 residues. Trimming at V came to 5 bases and at J to 8 bases, leaving 10 bases not matched to a gene. Germline values: CDR1 SGHTA, CDR2 FQGNSA. CDR3 in amino acids: CASSTQQGARGYTF. The CDR3 DNA reads TGTGCCAGCAGCACCCAGCAGGGGGCGCGGGGCTACACCTTC.

The chain combines TRBV11-2 with TRBJ1-2; D not certain. V was pared by 6 bases and J by 1 base, with 21 bases between. This CDR3 is built from 17 residues. CDR1 and CDR2 from the germline V gene are SGHAT and FQNNGV. CDR3 amino acids: CASRSLAAPEYNYGYTF. The DNA for the CDR3 is TGTGCCAGCAGAAGTCTGGCAGCACCAGAATATAACTATGGCTACACCTTC.

Comment on this clone: At one end, the junction sequence differs from germline, possibly due to a read error. The V and J genes are TRBV4-1 and TRBJ2-5, with 9 bases lining up with TRBD2. CDR3 length: 17 residues. Germline-derived CDR1 and CDR2 are MGHRA and YSYEKL. The CDR3 loop is CASSQTVVAGVGETRYF. CDR3 bases: TGCGCCAGCAGCCAAACCGTGGTAGCGGGAGTAGGGGAGACCCGGTACTTC.

The CDR3 DNA sequence: TGTGCCACCAGCAGAGATTTGGGTCGCTACTCTGGAAACACCATATATTTT. Translating it yields CATSRDLGRYSGNTIYF. The chain carries TRBV15 and TRBJ1-3; unclear D gene. V shed 0 bases and J shed 0 bases, with 12 bases lying between them. The CDR3 contains 17 residues. The germline CDR1 and CDR2 sequences are LNHNV and YYDKDF (reference sequence).

In the case of this clone: Other DNA sequences in the same sample also yield this CDR3. V usage is TRBV5-4 and J usage is TRBJ1-1; TRBD1 is a possible D gene (5 bases). Trimming shortened V by 4 bases and J by 4 bases, and 20 bases separated the two germline ends. The CDR3 loop spans 16 amino acids. The germline gives CDR1 SGHNT, CDR2 YYREEE (reference sequence). The CDR3 sequence is CASSPGRRVGGTEAFF. The CDR3, as DNA: TGTGCCAGCAGCCCAGGGCGCAGGGTCGGAGGCACTGAAGCTTTCTTT.